What follows are 11 T cell receptor beta chains derived from one specimen sequenced in a study of blood T cells in healthy people across ages. With a J-beta primer mix and a sample-barcoded 5' primer, a second PCR ran about 7 to 12 cycles. One entry per CDR3 protein results from TCRdb running MiXCR on the 5' RACE reads. Among 800,000 to 950,000 distinct CDR3 sequences listed, around 48% were seen once. Material: blood. The source of these receptors is a man aged 25 to 45 in good health.

This chain joins TRBV6-1 and TRBJ1-2; the D is unclear. The CDR3 has 13 amino acids. Trimming removed 1 base from V and 7 bases from J, with 10 bases in between. CDR1 is MNHNS and CDR2 is SASEGT in the germline V gene. The CDR3 reads CASSEGGVGGYTF. CDR3 sequence (DNA): TGTGCCAGCAGTGAAGGCGGGGTGGGTGGCTACACCTTC.

This clonotype came up a few times. V and J are TRBV2 and TRBJ2-5, with a tentative D call TRBD2 (5 bases). This CDR3 has 13 amino acids. Trimming took off 4 bases at V and 2 bases at J, with 8 bases between the two ends. Per the germline V gene, CDR1 is SNHLY and CDR2 is FYNNEI. The CDR3 nucleotides read TGTGCCAGCAGTGTTGAGGGTCAAGAGACCCAGTACTTC. It encodes CASSVEGQETQYF. The full variable domain, its missing parts supplied by reference TRBV2 and TRBJ2-5, is EPEVTQTPSHQVTQMGQEVILRCVPISNHLYFYWYRQILGQKVEFLVSFYNNEISEKSEIFDDQFSVERPDGSNFTLKIRSTKLEDSAMYFCASSVEGQETQYFGPGTRLLVL.

The CDR3 loop is CASSSERLTGPIQYF. The CDR3 bases are TGTGCCAGCAGTTCCGAACGTTTAACGGGTCCCATTCAGTACTTC. The gene calls are TRBV27 and TRBJ2-4, with no clear D. Between the trimmed V and J ends, which lost 4 bases and 9 bases, there was a span of 19 bases. This CDR3 region has 15 residues. Germline V gene data show CDR1 as MNHEY and CDR2 as SMNVEV (reference sequence).

A word on this clonotype: An end of the junction does not agree with germline; a read error may underlie this. V is TRBV4-3 and J is TRBJ2-1; TRBD2 matches 10 bases. Germline CDR1 is LGHNA and CDR2 is YSLEER. The CDR3 sequence is 17 residues long. CDR3 sequence: CARSHLAGGLSYNEQFF. CDR3 nucleotides: TGCGCCCGCAGCCACTTAGCGGGGGGCCTCTCCTACAATGAGCAGTTCTTC.

This clonotype was recorded many times. The chain has TRBV12-3 or TRBV12-4 and TRBJ2-4, with D uncertain. The CDR3 has 13 residues. The V end was cut by 5 bases, the J end by 1 base, with 6 bases between. This chain's CDR3 is CASSDRAKNIQYF. The CDR3 DNA is TGTGCCAGCAGTGACCGGGCCAAAAACATTCAGTACTTC.

The chain links TRBV10-3 to TRBJ2-3, with TRBD2 identical over 8 bases. CDR1 is ENHRY and CDR2 is SYGVKD in the germline V gene. With 4 bases clipped from V and 2 bases from J, the junction kept 11 bases outside the gene matches. The CDR3 runs to 17 residues. CDR3 protein: CAISVPLTTSDTDTQYF. Written as DNA, the CDR3 is TGTGCCATCAGTGTCCCGCTGACGACTAGCGACACAGATACGCAGTATTTT.

This rearrangement joins TRBV12-3 or TRBV12-4 to TRBJ2-7; TRBD1 aligns across 7 bases. There are 14 residues in the CDR3. Losses at the gene ends were 5 bases for V and 2 bases for J; bases not matched to a gene: 6. In nucleotides, the CDR3 is TGTGCCAGCAGTCAACAACAGGGGCCCTACGAGCAGTACTTC. Amino acid sequence: CASSQQQGPYEQYF.

Remarks on this clonotype: Possible read error: a much larger clone is one base away. The gene calls are TRBV5-1 and TRBJ2-1; possibly TRBD2 for D (5 bases). Germline values: CDR1 SGHRS, CDR2 YFSETQ. This CDR3 is 14 amino acids long. Trimming removed 6 bases at V and 0 bases at J, with 10 bases between. The CDR3, as DNA: TGCGCCAGCAACTCGAGCGGCTCCTACAATGAGCAGTTCTTC. Protein: CASNSSGSYNEQFF.

The sample holds a few counts of this clonotype. V gene TRBV7-2 combines with J gene TRBJ2-7; 7 bases fit TRBD2. The end of the DNA aligns better with TRBJ2-5, so the J call may be wrong. Germline V gene data show CDR1 as SGHTA and CDR2 as FQGNSA. This CDR3 is built from 14 residues. CDR3 region: CASSLRRGGETQYF. CDR3 DNA: TGTGCCAGCAGCTTAAGGCGGGGAGGGGAGACCCAGTACTTC.

This clonotype showed up just once. J is TRBJ1-2 and V is TRBV21-1. TRBV21-1 is assigned pseudogene status. This CDR3 has 13 residues. The CDR3 region has the DNA TGTGCCAGCGAGTTAGAACGGGGTGTTGGCTACACCTTC. Translated: CASELERGVGYTF.

V is TRBV27 and J is TRBJ1-6; D remains unclear. Germline CDR1 MNHEY, CDR2 SMNVEV (reference sequence). The CDR3 runs to 14 residues. Trimming pared 6 bases from V and 0 bases from J, leaving 6 bases between. This chain's CDR3 is CASRGSSYNSPLHF. The CDR3 DNA reads as TGTGCCAGCAGGGGGAGCTCCTATAATTCACCCCTCCACTTT.